Listed below are T cell receptor beta chains from one sample, sequenced in a study of glioma-infiltrating T cells after dendritic cell vaccination. The table came from immunoSEQ multiplex PCR; TCRdb's copy has only in-frame clones and leaves some out. Of under 100,000 clones in the sample, about 83% are singletons; the top ten hold over 2.5%. Sequenced here: blood, sampled before dendritic cell vaccination. The receptors come from a human donor with glioblastoma. Both conserved end residues are part of each CDR3. D genes are given only for firm matches. A clone size is listed for some rows: how often the clone was seen (once, few, many), or a class if it is expanded.

v_gene	abundance	d_gene	j_gene	CDR3aa	CDR3nt
TRBV7-2	.	TRBD2	TRBJ2-2	CASSSGTNPGELFF	TGTGCCAGCAGCTCCGGGACTAATCCCGGGGAGCTGTTTTTT
TRBV7-2	.	.	TRBJ1-2	CASSPPGTRASVYGYTF	TGTGCCAGCAGCCCCCCGGGGACACGTGCTTCCGTCTATGGCTACACCTTC
TRBV29-1	once	TRBD1	TRBJ1-1	CSVEVDRVEAFF	TGCAGCGTTGAAGTGGACAGGGTTGAAGCTTTCTTT
TRBV7-2	.	TRBD1	TRBJ1-1	CASSRPQTGTATEAFF	TGTGCCAGCAGCCGTCCACAGACAGGGACGGCCACTGAAGCTTTCTTT
TRBV4-1	.	TRBD1	TRBJ2-7	CASSQGPVTGGGYEQYF	TGCGCCAGCAGCCAAGGTCCCGTGACAGGGGGCGGCTACGAGCAGTACTTC
TRBV18	.	TRBD1	TRBJ2-2	CASSPVGTGDTGELFF	TGTGCCAGCTCACCCGTCGGGACAGGGGATACCGGGGAGCTGTTTTTT
TRBV27	.	TRBD2	TRBJ2-1	CASSLNREGPHEQFF	TGTGCCAGCAGTTTAAACCGGGAGGGCCCGCATGAGCAGTTCTTC
TRBV4-3	.	TRBD1	TRBJ1-1	CASSQGGQGNTEAFF	TGCGCCAGCAGCCAAGGCGGACAGGGGAACACTGAAGCTTTCTTT
TRBV19	.	TRBD1	TRBJ1-1	CASSLTGGQSAAFF	TGTGCCAGTAGTCTTACAGGGGGCCAGTCGGCAGCTTTCTTT
TRBV7-9	once	.	TRBJ2-6	CASSLSQDSPSGANVLTF	TGTGCCAGCAGCTTAAGCCAGGACAGCCCCTCTGGGGCCAACGTCCTGACTTTC
TRBV4-1	.	TRBD1	TRBJ1-2	CASSPVWGTAASYGYTF	TGCGCCAGCAGCCCCGTCTGGGGGACAGCTGCGAGCTATGGCTACACCTTC
TRBV12-5	.	.	TRBJ1-1	CASGPYRGTGTEAFF	TGTGCTAGTGGTCCTTACCGGGGAACCGGCACTGAAGCTTTCTTT
TRBV4-1	.	TRBD1	TRBJ2-1	CASSLGQGRNEQFF	TGCGCCAGCAGCCTGGGACAGGGGAGGAATGAGCAGTTCTTC
TRBV2	.	.	TRBJ1-4	CASSYLQTNEKLFF	TGTGCCAGCAGCTATCTCCAAACTAATGAAAAACTGTTTTTT
TRBV5-4	.	.	TRBJ2-5	CASSPSPQETQYF	TGTGCCAGCAGCCCCAGTCCGCAAGAGACCCAGTACTTC
TRBV7-9	few	.	TRBJ1-3	CASSLPQGGVGNTIYF	TGTGCCAGCAGCTTACCCCAGGGAGGGGTTGGAAACACCATATATTTT
TRBV7-2	.	TRBD1	TRBJ2-4	CASSSTTGGLHIQYF	TGTGCCAGCAGCTCCACGACAGGGGGATTGCACATTCAGTACTTC
TRBV27	.	TRBD2	TRBJ2-7	CASKSGLDPREQYF	TGTGCCAGCAAATCGGGACTAGACCCTAGGGAGCAGTACTTC
TRBV5-6	.	.	TRBJ1-3	CASSYVTGSGNTIYF	TGTGCCAGCAGCTACGTAACAGGTTCTGGAAACACCATATATTTT
TRBV2	.	TRBD1	TRBJ2-4	CASGNRGLAKNIQYF	TGTGCCAGCGGTAACAGGGGGCTAGCCAAAAACATTCAGTACTTC
TRBV6-5	.	.	TRBJ1-5	CASSELDQPQHF	TGTGCCAGCAGTGAACTAGATCAGCCCCAGCATTTT
TRBV5-1	.	.	TRBJ1-1	CASSLDPGMNTEAFF	TGCGCCAGCAGCTTGGATCCAGGCATGAACACTGAAGCTTTCTTT
TRBV6-5	.	TRBD1	TRBJ1-2	CASRPGTGGNYGYTF	TGTGCCAGCAGACCCGGGACAGGGGGAAACTATGGCTACACCTTC
TRBV19	few	TRBD2	TRBJ2-7	CASSILAGDSYEQYF	TGTGCCAGTAGTATACTAGCGGGGGACTCCTACGAGCAGTACTTC
TRBV5-1	.	TRBD2	TRBJ2-3	CASSLSLAETDTQYF	TGCGCCAGCAGCTTGTCTCTAGCGGAGACAGATACGCAGTATTTT
TRBV11-3	.	.	TRBJ2-3	CASSLDTFTDTQYF	TGTGCCAGCAGCCTTGACACCTTCACAGATACGCAGTATTTT
TRBV27	.	TRBD1	TRBJ1-2	CASSFRGTGRSNYGYTF	TGTGCCAGCAGTTTTCGGGGGACAGGTAGATCTAACTATGGCTACACCTTC
TRBV5-1	.	TRBD1	TRBJ1-4	CASSWQGASTNEKLFF	TGCGCCAGCAGCTGGCAGGGGGCGTCCACTAATGAAAAACTGTTTTTT
TRBV5-1	.	TRBD1	TRBJ2-1	CASSTAGQGAAPQFF	TGCGCCAGCAGCACAGCCGGACAGGGGGCAGCCCCGCAGTTCTTC
TRBV4-2	.	TRBD2	TRBJ2-4	CASSQVGTAGGGNIQYF	TGTGCCAGCAGCCAAGTAGGAACAGCGGGGGGCGGAAACATTCAGTACTTC
TRBV5-6	.	.	TRBJ1-2	CASSPQGWGHGYTF	TGTGCCAGCAGCCCCCAGGGGTGGGGCCATGGCTACACCTTC
TRBV2	.	.	TRBJ2-5	CASSPNSVGETQYF	TGTGCCAGCAGTCCGAATAGCGTCGGGGAGACCCAGTACTTC
TRBV2	.	TRBD1	TRBJ2-7	CASSPRQGAPRRHGQYF	TGTGCCAGCAGTCCCAGACAGGGGGCACCCCGCAGGCATGGGCAGTACTTC
TRBV30	.	.	TRBJ2-2	CAWISGKNTGELFF	TGTGCCTGGATCTCCGGGAAGAACACCGGGGAGCTGTTTTTT
TRBV5-1	.	.	TRBJ1-1	CASEDPAGNTEAFF	TGCGCCAGCGAGGACCCCGCGGGAAACACTGAAGCTTTCTTT
TRBV18	.	TRBD1	TRBJ1-1	CASSLRDRGPNTEAFF	TGTGCCAGCTCTCTCCGGGACAGGGGGCCGAACACTGAAGCTTTCTTT
TRBV13	.	.	TRBJ2-7	CASSGGSAGYSYEQYF	TGTGCCAGCAGCGGTGGGTCGGCGGGGTACTCCTACGAGCAGTACTTC
TRBV30	.	TRBD1	TRBJ1-4	CAWRETGGAEKLFF	TGTGCCTGGAGGGAAACAGGGGGGGCTGAAAAACTGTTTTTT
TRBV30	once	TRBD2	TRBJ2-3	CAWSVASGSSTDTQYF	TGTGCCTGGAGTGTAGCGAGCGGGAGTAGCACAGATACGCAGTATTTT
TRBV11-1	.	TRBD1	TRBJ2-5	CASSDRGQETQYF	TGTGCCAGCAGTGACAGGGGACAAGAGACCCAGTACTTC
TRBV10-2	.	.	TRBJ1-1	CASSTGWGNTEAFF	TGCGCCAGCAGTACAGGCTGGGGGAACACTGAAGCTTTCTTT
TRBV14	.	TRBD1	TRBJ1-2	CASSPPGQGYYGYTF	TGTGCCAGCAGCCCACCGGGACAGGGCTACTATGGCTACACCTTC
TRBV5-6	.	TRBD1	TRBJ2-4	CASSRDRGLTKNIQYF	TGTGCCAGCAGCCGCGACAGGGGGCTGACCAAAAACATTCAGTACTTC
TRBV2	.	TRBD1	TRBJ2-2	CASSSDRKNTGELFF	TGTGCCAGCAGTTCGGACAGGAAGAACACCGGGGAGCTGTTTTTT
TRBV28	.	.	TRBJ2-7	CASTLMALGAYEQYF	TGTGCCAGCACCTTAATGGCCCTGGGAGCCTACGAGCAGTACTTC
TRBV13	.	TRBD1	TRBJ1-1	CASSLEPGGLEAFF	TGTGCCAGCAGCTTAGAGCCAGGGGGCCTTGAAGCTTTCTTT
TRBV7-9	once	TRBD1	TRBJ1-6	CASGKFGQGDSPLHF	TGTGCCAGCGGAAAATTCGGACAGGGTGATTCACCCCTCCACTTT
TRBV5-4	medium-sized	TRBD1	TRBJ2-5	CASSLGRGSVKETQYF	TGTGCCAGCAGCTTGGGCAGGGGGAGTGTGAAGGAGACCCAGTACTTC
TRBV7-3	.	.	TRBJ2-5	CASSFPGETQYF	TGTGCCAGCAGCTTCCCCGGGGAGACCCAGTACTTC
TRBV7-2	.	TRBD2	TRBJ2-7	CASSSRTSGARYEQYF	TGTGCCAGCAGCTCCCGGACTAGCGGGGCTCGCTACGAGCAGTACTTC
TRBV11-1	.	TRBD2	TRBJ2-7	CASSPGGALRASEQYF	TGTGCCAGCAGCCCCGGGGGGGCCCTCCGGGCCTCCGAGCAGTACTTC
TRBV25-1	.	.	TRBJ1-1	CASSDHYYGSEAFF	TGTGCCAGCAGTGATCACTACTACGGGTCTGAAGCTTTCTTT
TRBV5-6	.	.	TRBJ2-6	CASSRHSRNSGANVLTF	TGTGCCAGCAGCCGACATAGTAGGAACTCTGGGGCCAACGTCCTGACTTTC